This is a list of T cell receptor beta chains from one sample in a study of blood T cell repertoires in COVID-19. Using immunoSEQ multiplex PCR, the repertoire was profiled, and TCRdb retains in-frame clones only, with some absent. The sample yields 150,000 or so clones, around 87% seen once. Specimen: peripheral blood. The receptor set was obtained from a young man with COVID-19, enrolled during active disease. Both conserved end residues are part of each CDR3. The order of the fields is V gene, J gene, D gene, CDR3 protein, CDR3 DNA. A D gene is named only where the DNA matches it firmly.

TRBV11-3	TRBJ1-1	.	CASSFEENTEAFF	TGTGCCAGCAGCTTCGAGGAGAACACTGAAGCTTTCTTT
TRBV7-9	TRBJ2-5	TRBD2	CASSLGLAGAGGETQYF	TGTGCCAGCAGCCTGGGACTAGCGGGGGCCGGAGGAGAGACCCAGTACTTC
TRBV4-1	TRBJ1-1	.	CASSRGAFMNTEAFF	TGCGCCAGCAGCCGTGGGGCCTTTATGAACACTGAAGCTTTCTTT
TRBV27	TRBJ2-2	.	CASSPHTPQGWGNTGELFF	TGTGCCAGCAGTCCTCACACCCCGCAGGGATGGGGGAACACCGGGGAGCTGTTTTTT
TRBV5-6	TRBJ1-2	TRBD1	CASSQKLDRVFGYTF	TGTGCCAGCAGCCAAAAACTGGACAGGGTCTTTGGCTACACCTTC
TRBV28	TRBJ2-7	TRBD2	CASSFGREFGLNYEQYF	TGTGCCAGCAGTTTTGGGCGGGAGTTCGGGTTAAACTACGAGCAGTACTTC
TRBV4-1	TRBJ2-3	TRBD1	CASSRALTGGLTDTQYF	TGCGCCAGCAGCCGGGCCCTGACAGGGGGCTTGACAGATACGCAGTATTTT
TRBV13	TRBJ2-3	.	CASSVELDTQYF	TGTGCCAGCAGCGTGGAGCTAGATACGCAGTATTTT
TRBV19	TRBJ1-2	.	CASSIYRDGGYTF	TGTGCCAGTAGTATCTACAGGGACGGCGGCTACACCTTC
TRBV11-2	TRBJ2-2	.	CASSFSQGPGELFF	TGTGCCAGCAGCTTTAGTCAGGGGCCCGGGGAGCTGTTTTTT
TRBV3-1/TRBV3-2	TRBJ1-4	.	CASSQEPAKKLFF	TGTGCCAGCAGCCAAGAGCCTGCGAAGAAACTGTTTTTT
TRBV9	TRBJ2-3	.	CASSVRAGAPTDTQYF	TGTGCCAGCAGCGTAAGGGCGGGGGCGCCCACAGATACGCAGTATTTT
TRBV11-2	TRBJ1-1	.	CASSLDWSSTEAFF	TGTGCCAGCAGCTTAGATTGGTCCAGCACTGAAGCTTTCTTT
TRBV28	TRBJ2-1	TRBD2	CASSLRTSGTSGNEQFF	TGTGCCAGCAGTTTACGGACTAGCGGGACCTCGGGGAATGAGCAGTTCTTC
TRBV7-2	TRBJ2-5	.	CASSGNRVLVETQYF	TGTGCCAGCAGCGGTAACAGGGTTCTAGTGGAGACCCAGTACTTC
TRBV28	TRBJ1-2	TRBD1	CASSLQGQGVYYGYTF	TGTGCCAGCAGTTTACAAGGACAGGGGGTATACTATGGCTACACCTTC
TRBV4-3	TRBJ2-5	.	CASSQGGRGLGETQYF	TGCGCCAGCAGCCAAGGGGGCCGCGGCTTAGGAGAGACCCAGTACTTC
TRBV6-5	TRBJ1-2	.	CASSYSLLQAYTF	TGTGCCAGCAGTTACTCATTACTTCAGGCTTACACCTTC
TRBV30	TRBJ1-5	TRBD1	CAWSADRGYQPQHF	TGTGCCTGGAGTGCGGACAGGGGGTACCAGCCCCAGCATTTT
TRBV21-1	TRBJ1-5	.	CASSAIPGWQPQHF	TGTGCCAGCAGTGCGATTCCAGGGTGGCAGCCCCAGCATTTT
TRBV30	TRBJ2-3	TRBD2	CAWSEGTSGTSTDTQYF	TGTGCCTGGAGTGAAGGGACTAGCGGGACGAGCACAGATACGCAGTATTTT
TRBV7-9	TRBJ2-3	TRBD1	CASSPGTGDADTQYF	TGTGCCAGCAGCCCCGGGACAGGGGATGCAGATACGCAGTATTTT
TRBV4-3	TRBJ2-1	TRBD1	CASSQGQVYNEQFF	TGCGCCAGCAGCCAGGGACAGGTATACAATGAGCAGTTCTTC
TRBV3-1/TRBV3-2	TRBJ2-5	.	CASSQDSETQYF	TGTGCCAGCAGCCAAGATTCGGAGACCCAGTACTTC
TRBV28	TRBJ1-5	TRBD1	CASSLRGRGIRQPQHF	TGTGCCAGCAGTTTAAGAGGCAGGGGGATCAGACAGCCCCAGCATTTT
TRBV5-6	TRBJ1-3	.	CASSLTTGRNTIYF	TGTGCCAGCAGCTTGACGACAGGCCGAAACACCATATATTTT
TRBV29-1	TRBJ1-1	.	CSVEGRANTEAFF	TGCAGCGTTGAGGGCAGGGCGAACACTGAAGCTTTCTTT